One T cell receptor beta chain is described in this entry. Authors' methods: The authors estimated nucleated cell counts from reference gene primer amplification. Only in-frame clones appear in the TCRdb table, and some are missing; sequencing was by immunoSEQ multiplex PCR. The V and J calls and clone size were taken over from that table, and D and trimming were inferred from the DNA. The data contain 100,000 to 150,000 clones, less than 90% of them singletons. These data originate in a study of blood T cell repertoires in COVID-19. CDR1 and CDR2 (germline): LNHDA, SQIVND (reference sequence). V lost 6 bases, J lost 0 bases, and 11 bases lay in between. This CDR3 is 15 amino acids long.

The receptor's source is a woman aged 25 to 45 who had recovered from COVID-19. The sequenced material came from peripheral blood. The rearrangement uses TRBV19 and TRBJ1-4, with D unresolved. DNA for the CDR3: TGTGCCAGTAGAGAGAGACATGCAACTAATGAAAAACTGTTTTTT. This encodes CASRERHATNEKLFF.